Presented here are 29 T cell receptor beta chains from one specimen sequenced in a study of cytomegalovirus exposure and HLA in healthy donors. TCRdb's copy holds only in-frame clones and misses some; the assay was immunoSEQ multiplex PCR. Of under 140,000 clones in the sample, about 92% were seen once. Sequenced input: PBMCs. The origin of the receptors is a woman in her late teens or twenties in good health and CMV-seronegative.

The chain links TRBV18 to TRBJ2-7; tentatively, D is TRBD1 (6 bases). This CDR3 contains 13 residues. Trimming shortened V by 2 bases and J by 6 bases, and 11 bases separated the two germline ends. The V gene's germline CDR1 is KGHSH and CDR2 LQKENI. As DNA, the CDR3 is TGTGCCAGCTCACCATCCCAGGGGTCCGAGCAGTACTTC. Translated, it gives CASSPSQGSEQYF.

CDR3 coding DNA: TGCGCCAGCAGCCATACAGGAGGCCTAAGCGGGAGGGCCCAAAACATTCAGTACTTC. Protein: CASSHTGGLSGRAQNIQYF. The chain combines TRBV4-1 with TRBJ2-4, with 10 bases identical to TRBD2. Germline V lookup: CDR1 MGHRA, CDR2 YSYEKL. J was trimmed by 5 bases and V by 3 bases; bases with no gene match: 16. The length of the CDR3 is 19 residues.

J is TRBJ1-1 and V is TRBV2, with 11 bases matching TRBD1. The V segment lost 0 bases and the J segment 8 bases; nucleotides outside the gene matches: 14. This CDR3 region has 18 residues. The germline gives CDR1 SNHLY, CDR2 FYNNEI. CDR3 DNA: TGTGCCAGCAGTGAAGCGCTTCTGGGACAGGGGGTTCTGCCAGAAGCTTTCTTT. Residues: CASSEALLGQGVLPEAFF.

The CDR3 sequence: CASMDSFSYEQYF. The CDR3 DNA is TGTGCCAGCATGGACTCGTTCTCCTACGAGCAGTACTTC. J is TRBJ2-7 and V is TRBV28, with a possible D match to TRBD2 (5 bases). V lost 7 bases, J lost 0 bases, and 10 bases lay in between. The germline gives CDR1 MDHEN, CDR2 SYDVKM. The CDR3 extends over 13 amino acids.

The chain has TRBV30 and TRBJ2-7, with 13 bases identical to TRBD2. The CDR3 consists of 20 residues. Trimming cost V 1 base and J 0 bases; bases outside gene matches: 15. Germline assignment: CDR1 GTSNPN and CDR2 SVGIG (reference sequence). The CDR3 region is CAWSAPRETSGRPSSYEQYF. The CDR3 nucleotides are TGTGCCTGGAGTGCTCCAAGGGAGACTAGCGGGAGGCCCAGCTCCTACGAGCAGTACTTC.

This chain links TRBV4-1 with TRBJ2-2; no reliable D call. The germline V gene has CDR1 MGHRA and CDR2 YSYEKL. CDR3 size: 16 residues. V was pared by 3 bases and J by 4 bases, with 15 bases between. CDR3 coding DNA: TGCGCCAGCAGCCAGATCCCCCCGGGTCTCACCGGGGAGCTGTTTTTT. Protein: CASSQIPPGLTGELFF.

This rearrangement joins TRBV6-5 to TRBJ1-2, with TRBD1 as a possible D gene (5 bases). The CDR3 covers 11 residues. Trimming pared 6 bases from V and 4 bases from J, leaving 6 bases between. Germline V CDR1 and CDR2: MNHEY, SVGAGI. CDR3 in amino acids: CASSQGYGYTF. The CDR3, as DNA: TGTGCCAGCAGCCAGGGCTATGGCTACACCTTC.

This chain joins TRBV27 and TRBJ1-1, with 9 nucleotides matching TRBD1. This CDR3 contains 15 residues. Germline V gives CDR1 MNHEY, CDR2 SMNVEV (reference sequence). V lost 5 bases and J lost 4; bases outside the gene matches: 8. DNA for the CDR3: TGTGCCAGCAGTACCTCGACAGGGGGGACCACTGAAGCTTTCTTT. Its protein is CASSTSTGGTTEAFF.

The chain uses TRBV5-4 and TRBJ1-2, with 9 positions matching TRBD1. Germline lookup yields CDR1 SGHNT and CDR2 YYREEE (reference sequence). The CDR3 length is 14 residues. V lost 0 bases and J lost 4; bases outside the gene matches: 1. The CDR3 spells CASSLDRGLYGYTF. The CDR3 region has the DNA TGTGCCAGCAGCTTGGACAGGGGGCTCTATGGCTACACCTTC.

The CDR3 is CASSYGGGDGANYGYTF. The CDR3 DNA sequence: TGTGCCAGCAGTTACGGTGGGGGCGACGGAGCTAACTATGGCTACACCTTC. The chain couples TRBV6-8 to TRBJ1-2; TRBD1 is a possible D gene (6 bases). V gave up 2 bases and J gave up 0 bases, with 16 bases separating them. CDR1 and CDR2 from the germline V gene are MNHGY and SAAAGT. The CDR3 length is 17 residues.

The J gene is TRBJ2-7, the V gene TRBV30; 9 nucleotides agree with TRBD2. V lost 4 bases, J lost 3 bases, and 10 bases stayed unmatched. Germline V gene data show CDR1 as GTSNPN and CDR2 as SVGIG (reference sequence). The CDR3 is 15 amino acids. CDR3: CAWKAGGPNFYEQYF. The CDR3 coding sequence is TGTGCCTGGAAGGCGGGAGGGCCGAACTTCTACGAGCAGTACTTC.

The V and J genes are TRBV7-2 and TRBJ1-1, with D possibly being TRBD1 (6 bases). The germline V gene has CDR1 SGHTA and CDR2 FQGNSA. V shed 4 bases and J shed 11 bases, with 11 bases lying between them. This CDR3 is built from 11 residues. CDR3 region: CASSSRRGAFF. CDR3 coding DNA: TGTGCCAGCAGCTCGCGCAGGGGCGCTTTCTTT.

J is TRBJ1-5 and V is TRBV10-1, with no clear D. This CDR3 comprises 12 residues. V was pared by 8 bases and J by 0 bases, with 5 bases between. Germline CDR1 and CDR2: WNHNN and SYGVQD (reference sequence). CDR3 nucleotides: TGCGCCAGCTTCTATAGCAATCAGCCCCAGCATTTT. Translation: CASFYSNQPQHF.

The genes are TRBV7-3 and TRBJ2-4; 7 positions match TRBD1. CDR3 size: 13 residues. The junction had 5 bases not matched to a gene; V was cut back by 4 bases and J by 8 bases. CDR1 is SGHTA, CDR2 FQGTGA, per germline. CDR3 residues: CASSSTGLDIQYF. CDR3 in DNA: TGTGCCAGCAGCTCGACAGGGTTGGACATTCAGTACTTC.

The chain is built from TRBV4-1 and TRBJ1-4; D is unclear. The CDR3 has 15 amino acids. Germline loops: CDR1 MGHRA, CDR2 YSYEKL. Trimming shortened V by 3 bases and J by 7 bases, and 15 bases separated the two germline ends. CDR3: CASSQRRGPAEKLFF. CDR3 DNA: TGCGCCAGCAGCCAGAGGCGCGGGCCGGCTGAAAAACTGTTTTTT.

This chain uses TRBV7-2 with TRBJ1-2; tentative D call: TRBD1 (5 bases). The V end was cut by 0 bases, the J end by 4 bases, with 9 bases between. The CDR3 sequence is 14 residues long. Per the germline V gene, CDR1 is SGHTA and CDR2 is FQGNSA. CDR3: CASSLARQLYGYTF. CDR3 sequence (DNA): TGTGCCAGCAGCTTAGCGAGACAGCTCTATGGCTACACCTTC.

This clone has a single count. The J gene is TRBJ2-7, the V gene TRBV9; TRBD1 matches 8 bases. V trimming: 0 bases; J trimming: 4 bases; junction bases outside the gene matches: 3. Per germline, CDR1 SGDLS and CDR2 YYNGEE. The CDR3 spans 14 residues. CDR3 bases: TGTGCCAGCAGCGTAGGGACAGGGTTTTACGAGCAGTACTTC. It specifies CASSVGTGFYEQYF. The variable domain in full, with the rest retrieved from reference TRBV9 and TRBJ2-7, is DSGVTQTPKHLITATGQRVTLRCSPRSGDLSVYWYQQSLDQGLQFLIQYYNGEERAKGNILERFSAQQFPDLHSELNLSSLELGDSALYFCASSVGTGFYEQYFGPGTRLTVT.

The chain uses TRBV19 and TRBJ2-1, with 12 nucleotides matching TRBD2. This CDR3 has 14 residues. V dropped 0 bases and J dropped 15; count of bases not matched to a gene: 6. CDR1 and CDR2 (germline): LNHDA, SQIVND (reference sequence). The DNA of the CDR3 is TGTGCCAGTAGTATAGATCCTAGCGGGAGGGCCGGGTTCTTC. Amino acids: CASSIDPSGRAGFF.

V gene TRBV5-6 combines with J gene TRBJ2-7; TRBD2 is a possible D gene (6 bases). The CDR3 has 14 amino acids. Germline assignment: CDR1 SGHDT and CDR2 YYEEEE. Between the trimmed V and J ends, which lost 0 bases and 2 bases, there was a span of 9 bases. The CDR3 coding sequence is TGTGCCAGCAGCTTGGCGGGAGCACCCTACGAGCAGTACTTC. Its translation: CASSLAGAPYEQYF.

This clone was seen more than once but under ten times. The chain's CDR3 is CAWLPTGRAYEQYF. The CDR3 DNA reads as TGTGCCTGGCTCCCGACAGGGAGAGCCTACGAGCAGTACTTC. The genes are TRBV30 and TRBJ2-7; 7 bases map to TRBD1. V gave up 5 bases and J gave up 2 bases; unmatched junction bases: 9. This CDR3 region has 14 residues. From germline, CDR1 is GTSNPN and CDR2 SVGIG (reference sequence). Based on the CDR3 plus reference TRBV30 and TRBJ2-7, the full variable domain is SQTIHQWPATLVQPVGSPLSLECTVEGTSNPNLYWYRQAAGRGLQLLFYSVGIGQISSEVPQNLSASRPQDRQFILSSKKLLLSDSGFYLCAWLPTGRAYEQYFGPGTRLTVT.

This rearrangement joins TRBV7-2 to TRBJ2-7; possibly TRBD2 for D (6 bases). There are 13 residues in the CDR3. Trimming removed 0 bases at V and 9 bases at J, with 12 bases between. Germline CDR1 is SGHTA and CDR2 is FQGNSA. The CDR3 nucleotides are TGTGCCAGCAGCTTAGCGCTCACGGAGGGGCAGTACTTC. Translated: CASSLALTEGQYF.

The CDR3 here is CASSYLNEQFF. The DNA of the CDR3 is TGTGCCAGCAGTTATTTAAATGAGCAGTTCTTC. This chain links TRBV27 with TRBJ2-1; D ambiguous. The CDR3 spans 11 residues. Trimming stripped 4 bases from V and 7 bases from J, with 5 bases between. Germline CDR1 reads MNHEY; CDR2 reads SMNVEV (reference sequence).

This chain joins TRBV5-1 and TRBJ1-4, with a tentative D call TRBD1 (6 bases). Germline V gives CDR1 SGHRS, CDR2 YFSETQ. The CDR3 has 14 residues. Deletions cut 0 bases from V and 6 bases from J, with 9 bases between. This CDR3 reads CASSLAAGDEKLFF. CDR3 DNA sequence: TGCGCCAGCAGCTTGGCAGCAGGGGATGAAAAACTGTTTTTT. The whole variable domain, filled in from reference TRBV5-1 and TRBJ1-4, reads KAGVTQTPRYLIKTRGQQVTLSCSPISGHRSVSWYQQTPGQGLQFLFEYFSETQRNKGNFPGRFSGRQFSNSRSEMNVSTLELGDSALYLCASSLAAGDEKLFFGSGTQLSVL.

This clone was detected once. This rearrangement joins TRBV10-3 to TRBJ2-2; 7 bases match TRBD2. The CDR3 runs to 13 residues. The J segment lost 8 bases and the V segment lost 5 bases, leaving 5 bases of the junction unmatched. Germline V CDR1 and CDR2: ENHRY, SYGVKD. CDR3 coding DNA: TGTGCCATCAGTCCCCCAGCGGGAGGGGAGCTGTTTTTT. Protein: CAISPPAGGELFF.

The chain carries TRBV15 and TRBJ1-1; TRBD1 aligns across 9 bases. V shed 1 base, J shed 4 bases, and the junction held 1 base outside the gene matches. In germline, CDR1 is LNHNV, CDR2 YYDKDF (reference sequence). The CDR3 runs 14 residues. The DNA for the CDR3 is TGTGCCACCAGCAGAGCGGACAGGGGCACTGAAGCTTTCTTT. The encoded protein is CATSRADRGTEAFF.

The rearrangement joins TRBV5-4 to TRBJ2-7, with 8 bases identical to TRBD2. Germline lookup yields CDR1 SGHNT and CDR2 YYREEE (reference sequence). V lost 0 bases and J lost 5; bases outside the gene matches: 10. The CDR3 contains 16 residues. CDR3 sequence reads: CASSLGDSGAPHEQYF. Here the CDR3 DNA reads TGTGCCAGCAGCTTGGGGGATAGCGGGGCCCCCCACGAGCAGTACTTC. The complete variable domain, with remaining parts taken from reference TRBV5-4 and TRBJ2-7, reads ETGVTQSPTHLIKTRGQQVTLRCSSQSGHNTVSWYQQALGQGPQFIFQYYREEENGRGNFPPRFSGLQFPNYSSELNVNALELDDSALYLCASSLGDSGAPHEQYFGPGTRLTVT.

CDR3: CASTIGGSTNEKLFF. The CDR3 DNA follows: TGTGCCAGCACCATTGGGGGGTCAACTAATGAAAAACTGTTTTTT. V and J are TRBV28 and TRBJ1-4; the D gene is possibly TRBD1 (5 bases). CDR1 and CDR2 (germline): MDHEN, SYDVKM. The CDR3 loop spans 15 amino acids. V shed 7 bases and J shed 0 bases, with 12 bases lying between them.

V gene TRBV9 combines with J gene TRBJ2-5, with a weak D call TRBD1 (5 bases). Trimming cost V 1 base and J 5 bases, with 15 bases left between them. The CDR3 sequence is 15 residues long. Germline V gene lookup returns CDR1 SGDLS and CDR2 YYNGEE. The CDR3 sequence is CASSVNPGSTETQYF. CDR3 in DNA: TGTGCCAGCAGCGTAAACCCAGGGTCCACTGAGACCCAGTACTTC.

The V gene is TRBV29-1, the J gene TRBJ2-1; D is possibly TRBD2 (7 bases). Trimming took 4 bases from V and 5 from J, leaving 12 bases between them. The CDR3 totals 13 residues. CDR1 is SQVTM and CDR2 is ANQGSEA in the germline V gene. CDR3 nucleotides: TGCAGCGTTGCCGGGGGGACAAACAATGAGCAGTTCTTC. Translation gives CSVAGGTNNEQFF.